This T cell receptor (beta chain) was identified in a study of blood T cell repertoires in COVID-19. The CDR3 totals 14 residues. Germline V gene lookup returns CDR1 LGHDT and CDR2 YNNKEL (reference sequence). V lost 1 base and J lost 2, with 6 bases in between. Produced via immunoSEQ multiplex PCR; TCRdb's table is partial and in-frame only. Among approximately 350,000 clones listed, 80% to 85% were seen once. The sample consisted of PBMCs or T cells enriched from blood (not recorded which). The receptor was derived from a woman in her forties or fifties who had recovered from COVID-19. The chain employs TRBV3-1 (or the pseudogene TRBV3-2) and TRBJ1-5; D gene ambiguous. CDR3 nucleotides: TGTGCCAGCAGCCAAGGGCAGGGCAATCAGCCCCAGCATTTT. It encodes CASSQGQGNQPQHF.